This T cell receptor beta chain was observed in a study of cytomegalovirus exposure and HLA in healthy donors. Findings and limits, study-wide: In vitro confirmation showed a few CMV-associated chains to be CMV antigen specific. Later work found most CMV-associated TCR beta chains apparently HLA-restricted.

The V gene's germline CDR1 is SGHTA and CDR2 FQGNSA. V lost 2 bases, J lost 2 bases, and 13 bases lay in between. The CDR3 extends over 16 amino acids. The PCR had 60 Vbeta and 13 Jbeta primers. Assay used: immunoSEQ multiplex PCR; TCRdb lists only in-frame clones, some missing. The sample contains roughly 160,000 clones, roughly 80% of which appear only once. About this clone: Antigen unknown. Other DNA sequences in this specimen translate into the identical CDR3.

The chain recombines TRBV7-2 with TRBJ1-3; D is uncertain. Specimen: PBMCs. The receptor was isolated from a man aged 25 to 45 in good health and CMV-seronegative. CDR3 nucleotides: TGTGCCAGCAGCTTACGACTACACGCCACTGGAAACACCATATATTTT. As protein: CASSLRLHATGNTIYF.